Each of the 8 T cell receptor beta chains below was sequenced from the same sample in a study of identifying expanded T cells in peripheral blood (dated by TCRdb to the late 2010s). Receptors were amplified or captured by the immunoSEQ multiplex PCR assay. TCRdb re-hosts the immuneACCESS table, in-frame sequences only. Its copies lack some clones; in the studies checked, an unresolved V gene accounts for under half of them, and the cause for the rest is not known. The sample contains roughly 81,000 clones, 65% to 85% of them found a single time. The ten top clones hold 15% to 20% of the sample. Sequenced material: blood. The receptor source for this set is a person between 18 and 70 years old in good health.

The V gene is TRBV6-1, the J gene TRBJ2-1; D unclear. V was shortened by 4 bases and J by 6 bases, with 10 bases between the two germline ends. Germline CDR1 and CDR2: MNHNS and SASEGT. The CDR3 sequence is 13 residues long. In DNA form, the CDR3 reads TGTGCCAGCAGTGCTGAGAGATTCAATGAGCAGTTCTTC. It yields the protein CASSAERFNEQFF.

This clone was recorded only once. This chain uses TRBV5-5 with TRBJ2-7; 7 bases agree with TRBD2. Trimming at V came to 6 bases and at J to 3 bases, leaving 9 bases not matched to a gene. Germline V CDR1 and CDR2: SGHKS, YYEKEE (reference sequence). CDR3 length equals 14 residues. This CDR3 is CASTKMGTIYEQYF. CDR3 coding DNA: TGTGCCAGCACCAAGATGGGGACTATCTACGAGCAGTACTTC.

This sequence joins TRBV7-6 and TRBJ2-5, with unresolved D. In germline, CDR1 is SGHVS, CDR2 FNYEAQ. The CDR3 extends over 15 amino acids. V was pared by 2 bases and J by 2 bases, with 12 bases between. The CDR3 is CASSLFEAKQETQYF. The DNA for the CDR3 is TGTGCCAGCAGCTTATTCGAAGCAAAGCAAGAGACCCAGTACTTC.

This rearrangement joins TRBV27 to TRBJ2-1, with 7 bases aligning to TRBD2. V dropped 6 bases and J dropped 8; count of bases not matched to a gene: 1. The V gene's germline CDR1 is MNHEY and CDR2 SMNVEV (reference sequence). The CDR3 has 11 residues. In nucleotides, the CDR3 is TGTGCCAGCAGACGGGAGGATGAGCAGTTCTTC. This translates into CASRREDEQFF.

The rearrangement joins TRBV4-2 to TRBJ1-1, with D perhaps matching TRBD1 (5 bases). The V gene's germline CDR1 is LGHNA and CDR2 YNFKEQ. CDR3 length: 15 amino acids. Trimming took off 1 base at V and 2 bases at J, with 11 bases between the two ends. The chain's CDR3 is CASSQGRQINTEAFF. The CDR3 nucleotides are TGTGCCAGCAGCCAAGGTCGACAGATCAACACTGAAGCTTTCTTT.

This sequence joins TRBV28 and TRBJ2-7; possibly TRBD1 or TRBD2 for D (5 bases each). V lost 4 bases and J 0 bases, leaving 13 bases between the germline ends. Germline CDR1 is MDHEN and CDR2 is SYDVKM. CDR3 length: 15 amino acids. This chain's CDR3 is CASSSGAQGSYEQYF. CDR3 in DNA: TGTGCCAGCAGTTCCGGGGCACAAGGCTCCTACGAGCAGTACTTC.

CDR3 in amino acids: CASNVPGLAFGETQYF. The CDR3 DNA is TGTGCCAGCAACGTACCGGGACTAGCGTTTGGGGAGACCCAGTACTTC. The V gene is TRBV5-5, the J gene TRBJ2-5; 10 nucleotides line up with TRBD2. Per germline, CDR1 SGHKS and CDR2 YYEKEE (reference sequence). V dropped 6 bases and J dropped 5; count of bases not matched to a gene: 13. This CDR3 has 16 residues.

In this sample, this clone is large. The gene calls are TRBV6-5 and TRBJ2-7, with 9 positions matching TRBD1. CDR3 length: 14 amino acids. The V segment lost 5 bases and the J segment 3 bases; nucleotides outside the gene matches: 5. Germline CDR1 is MNHEY and CDR2 is SVGAGI. As DNA, the CDR3 is TGTGCCAGCAGTCCCGGGACAGGGTTCTACGAGCAGTACTTC. Protein sequence: CASSPGTGFYEQYF.